Below, 5 T cell receptor beta chains from the same sample are listed, as sequenced in a study of shared clonotypes between healthy human individuals. The data were produced by immunoSEQ multiplex PCR, yet TCRdb's version contains in-frame clones alone and is incomplete. This table holds approximately 1.5 million clones, 95% to 99% found once. Sequenced material: naive CD4+ T cells sorted from blood. Indicated subset: CD45RA+ positively selected. The origin of the receptors is a man younger than 45 in good health.

The gene calls are TRBV6-1 and TRBJ2-7; TRBD1 might be the D (5 bases). With 3 bases removed from V and 2 bases from J, the gap between germline ends came to 11 bases. The germline CDR1 and CDR2 sequences are MNHNS and SASEGT. The CDR3 runs 14 residues. The CDR3 here is CASSESQGAYEQYF. The CDR3, as DNA: TGTGCCAGCAGTGAGTCGCAGGGTGCCTACGAGCAGTACTTC.

V and J are TRBV28 and TRBJ1-5, with D perhaps TRBD1 (6 bases). V dropped 2 bases and J dropped 3 bases, with 11 bases sitting between them. The germline V gene has CDR1 MDHEN and CDR2 SYDVKM. This CDR3 has 15 amino acids. The DNA for the CDR3 is TGTGCCAGCAGTTTAGGAGCAGGGGTCAATCAGCCCCAGCATTTT. Encoded protein: CASSLGAGVNQPQHF.

Here the CDR3 reads CAWERVATEAFF. The CDR3 DNA follows: TGTGCCTGGGAGAGGGTTGCCACTGAAGCTTTCTTT. The chain links TRBV30 to TRBJ1-1; no firm D call. Deletions cut 5 bases from V and 4 bases from J, with 11 bases between. CDR1 and CDR2 (germline): GTSNPN, SVGIG (reference sequence). The CDR3 is 12 residues long.

The chain employs TRBV14 and TRBJ2-1; TRBD1 aligns across 9 bases. This CDR3 region has 14 residues. Losses at the gene ends were 4 bases for V and 9 bases for J; bases not matched to a gene: 7. Germline V gives CDR1 SGHDN, CDR2 FVKESK. The CDR3, as DNA: TGTGCCAGCAGCCCGGTACAGGGGGCAGGTGAGCAGTTCTTC. The encoded protein is CASSPVQGAGEQFF. The full variable domain, in which reference TRBV14 and TRBJ2-1 provide the parts outside the CDR3, is EAGVTQFPSHSVIEKGQTVTLRCDPISGHDNLYWYRRVMGKEIKFLLHFVKESKQDESGMPNNRFLAERTGGTYSTLKVQPAELEDSGVYFCASSPVQGAGEQFFGPGTRLTVL.

The chain joins TRBV14 to TRBJ2-2; D is perhaps TRBD1 or TRBD2 (5 bases each). Germline V CDR1 and CDR2: SGHDN, FVKESK. Between the trimmed V and J ends, which lost 6 bases and 6 bases, there was a span of 17 bases. The CDR3 spans 15 residues. The CDR3 bases are TGTGCCAGCAGACGTGCCGGGGCCCTCTCCGGGGAGCTGTTTTTT. Translation gives CASRRAGALSGELFF.